Included here is one T cell receptor (beta chain) sequence, with context. This specimen belongs to a study of blood T cell repertoires in COVID-19. Study-wide background: Specimens from acute and convalescent COVID-19 originated in the United States, Italy and Spain. PBMCs, B-cell-depleted T cells, or T cells provided the cDNA or gDNA that made up the material.

In the authors' workflow: From reference gene primer amplification, estimates of nucleated cell counts were derived. The protocol was immunoSEQ multiplex PCR, while the TCRdb copy is restricted to in-frame clones and leaves out a portion. The DNA was the basis for D and trimming; V, J and clone size are from that table. The sample has approximately 500,000 clones, about 89% seen once. Per the germline V gene, CDR1 is SGHAT and CDR2 is FQNNGV. The CDR3 sequence is 16 residues long. V was shortened by 0 bases and J by 0 bases, with 12 bases between the two germline ends. While infection was still active, Seattle patients were enrolled and then followed longitudinally.

The chain recombines TRBV11-2 with TRBJ2-7, with a possible D match to TRBD1 (6 bases). This receptor was identified in a woman aged 50 to 65 with COVID-19, enrolled during active disease. The sample was peripheral blood. The CDR3: CASSLDLGQPSYEQYF. The CDR3 DNA reads TGTGCCAGCAGCTTAGATTTAGGACAGCCCTCCTACGAGCAGTACTTC.